This passage covers 8 T cell receptor beta chains from one sample sequenced in a study of blood T cells in healthy people across ages. A second PCR of 7 to 11 cycles used a sample-barcoded 5' primer and a J-beta primer mix. TCRdb re-derived calls from the 5' RACE reads in MiXCR, one entry per CDR3 protein. This sample yields around 1.5 million distinct CDR3 sequences, of which 30% to 40% are seen a single time; roughly 10% belongs to the top ten. The sample taken for sequencing was blood. These receptors all come from a woman aged 25 to 39 in good health.

This clonotype was counted only a few times. This chain links TRBV12-3 or TRBV12-4 with TRBJ2-3, with TRBD2 matching over 12 bases. V was pared by 7 bases and J by 5 bases, with 4 bases of the junction left unmatched. This CDR3 is built from 14 residues. The CDR3 sequence: CASTVLAGGDTQYF. CDR3 DNA: TGTGCCAGCACCGTACTAGCGGGAGGAGATACGCAGTATTTT.

The J gene is TRBJ1-5, the V gene TRBV7-2; unclear D gene. This CDR3 comprises 16 residues. Per the germline V gene, CDR1 is SGHTA and CDR2 is FQGNSA. Trimming took 4 bases from V and 1 from J, leaving 14 bases between them. In nucleotides, the CDR3 is TGTGCCAGCAGCTCCCTCCCGGAAGACAGCAATCAGCCCCAGCATTTT. It codes for CASSSLPEDSNQPQHF.

In this sample, this clonotype turned up a few times. The rearrangement links TRBV29-1 to TRBJ2-2; weak D call: TRBD1 (6 bases). The CDR3 covers 12 residues. The germline V gene encodes CDR1 SQVTM and CDR2 ANQGSEA. V was trimmed by 5 bases and J by 7 bases, leaving 11 bases between them. CDR3 loop: CSVPGTHGELFF. CDR3 coding DNA: TGCAGCGTTCCCGGGACACACGGGGAGCTGTTTTTT.

This chain joins TRBV6-5 and TRBJ2-4; D is perhaps TRBD1 (5 bases). In germline, CDR1 is MNHEY, CDR2 SVGAGI. The ends were cut back, 5 bases at V and 13 bases at J, with 12 bases in the middle. The CDR3 contains 11 residues. Here the CDR3 DNA reads TGTGCCAGCAGTAAAGGGGCGAAGCAGTACTTC. Protein: CASSKGAKQYF.

This clonotype came up a few times. V gene TRBV7-3 combines with J gene TRBJ2-5; D may be TRBD2 (6 bases). Germline V CDR1 and CDR2: SGHTA, FQGTGA. This CDR3 region has 17 residues. Trimming shortened V by 3 bases and J by 5 bases, and 22 bases separated the two germline ends. CDR3 in DNA: TGTGCCAGCAGCTTCCCCCCGGGCGGGAAGCGCTGTGAGACCCAGTACTTC. As protein: CASSFPPGGKRCETQYF.

The gene calls are TRBV5-6 and TRBJ2-3; D is undetermined. V dropped 0 bases and J dropped 0 bases, with 8 bases sitting between them. The CDR3 contains 15 residues. Germline V gene data show CDR1 as SGHDT and CDR2 as YYEEEE. Written as DNA, the CDR3 is TGTGCCAGCAGCTTGGGCCCCTCTAGCACAGATACGCAGTATTTT. Amino acid sequence: CASSLGPSSTDTQYF.

V and J are TRBV11-2 and TRBJ2-7; 7 nucleotides line up with TRBD1. TRBJ2-5 explains the end of the DNA better; the J call may be wrong. The CDR3 is made up of 13 amino acids. Germline assignment: CDR1 SGHAT and CDR2 FQNNGV. The CDR3 DNA follows: TGTGCCAGCAGCATTACAGGGGAAAGGACCCAGTACTTC. Translation gives CASSITGERTQYF.

The V gene is TRBV20-1, the J gene TRBJ2-1; 14 nucleotides line up with TRBD2. Germline lookup yields CDR1 DFQATT and CDR2 SNEGSKA (reference sequence). CDR3 size: 15 residues. The ends lost 2 bases at V and 8 bases at J; junction bases unmatched: 5. Written as DNA, the CDR3 is TGCAGTGCTAGACCGGGACTAGCGGGAGTCCATGAGCAGTTCTTC. Translating gives CSARPGLAGVHEQFF.